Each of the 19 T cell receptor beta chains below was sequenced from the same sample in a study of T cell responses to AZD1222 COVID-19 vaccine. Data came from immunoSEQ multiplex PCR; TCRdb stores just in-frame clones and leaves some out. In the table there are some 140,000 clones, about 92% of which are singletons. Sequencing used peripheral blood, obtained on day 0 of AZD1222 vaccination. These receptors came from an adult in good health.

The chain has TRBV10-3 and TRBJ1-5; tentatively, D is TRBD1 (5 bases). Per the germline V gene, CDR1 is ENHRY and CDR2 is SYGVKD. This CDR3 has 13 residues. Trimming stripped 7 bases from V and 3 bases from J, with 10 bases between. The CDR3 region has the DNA TGTGCCATCACGGGGGACCCCAATCAGCCCCAGCATTTT. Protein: CAITGDPNQPQHF.

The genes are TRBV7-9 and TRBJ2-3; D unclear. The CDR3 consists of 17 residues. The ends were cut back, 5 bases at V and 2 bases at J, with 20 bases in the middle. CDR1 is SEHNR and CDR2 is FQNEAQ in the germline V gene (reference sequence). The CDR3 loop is CASSPADQTKYTDTQYF. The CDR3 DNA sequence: TGTGCCAGCAGCCCCGCGGACCAAACGAAATACACAGATACGCAGTATTTT.

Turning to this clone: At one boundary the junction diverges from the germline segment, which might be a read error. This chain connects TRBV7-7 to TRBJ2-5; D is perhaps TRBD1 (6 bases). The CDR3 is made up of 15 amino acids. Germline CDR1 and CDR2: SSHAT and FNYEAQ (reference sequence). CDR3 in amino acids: CASSSRTADQETQYF. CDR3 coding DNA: TGTGCTAGCAGCTCGCGGACAGCCGACCAAGAGACCCAGTACTTC.

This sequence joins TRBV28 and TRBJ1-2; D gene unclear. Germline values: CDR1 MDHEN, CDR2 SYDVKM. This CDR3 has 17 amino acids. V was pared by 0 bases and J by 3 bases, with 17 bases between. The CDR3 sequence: CASSLWPPRDGYYGYTF. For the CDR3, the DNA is TGTGCCAGCAGTTTATGGCCCCCTCGAGACGGTTACTATGGCTACACCTTC.

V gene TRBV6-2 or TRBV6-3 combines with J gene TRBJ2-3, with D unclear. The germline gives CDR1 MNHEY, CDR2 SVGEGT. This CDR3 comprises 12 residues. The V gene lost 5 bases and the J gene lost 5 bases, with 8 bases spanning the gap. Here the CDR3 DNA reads TGTGCCAGCAGTCGGAGTAAAGATACGCAGTATTTT. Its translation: CASSRSKDTQYF.

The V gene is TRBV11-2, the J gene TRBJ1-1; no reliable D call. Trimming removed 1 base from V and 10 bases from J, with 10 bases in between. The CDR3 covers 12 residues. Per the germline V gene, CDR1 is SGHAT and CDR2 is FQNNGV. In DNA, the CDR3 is TGTGCCAGCAGCTTAGCCCGGGTGCGAGCTTTCTTT. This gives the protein CASSLARVRAFF. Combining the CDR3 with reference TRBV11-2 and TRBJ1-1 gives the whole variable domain EAGVAQSPRYKIIEKRQSVAFWCNPISGHATLYWYQQILGQGPKLLIQFQNNGVVDDSQLPKDRFSAERLKGVDSTLKIQPAKLEDSAVYLCASSLARVRAFFGQGTRLTVV.

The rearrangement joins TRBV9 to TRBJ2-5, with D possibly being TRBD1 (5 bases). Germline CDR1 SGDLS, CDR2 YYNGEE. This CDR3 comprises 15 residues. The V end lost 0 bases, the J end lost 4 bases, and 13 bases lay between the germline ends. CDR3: CASSVAVGAAETQYF. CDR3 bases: TGTGCCAGCAGCGTAGCTGTTGGGGCCGCAGAGACCCAGTACTTC.

The CDR3 sequence is CSAGQLNTEAFF. In DNA, the CDR3 is TGCAGCGCCGGACAGTTGAACACTGAAGCTTTCTTT. The chain joins TRBV29-1 to TRBJ1-1, with D possibly TRBD1 on 6 matching bases. The CDR3 totals 12 residues. The germline gives CDR1 SQVTM, CDR2 ANQGSEA. V lost 7 bases to trimming and J lost 0 bases, with 9 bases between them. The whole variable domain, remainder taken from reference TRBV29-1 and TRBJ1-1, is SAVISQKPSRDICQRGTSLTIQCQVDSQVTMMFWYRQQPGQSLTLIATANQGSEATYESGFVIDKFPISRPNLTFSTLTVSNMSPEDSSIYLCSAGQLNTEAFFGQGTRLTVV.

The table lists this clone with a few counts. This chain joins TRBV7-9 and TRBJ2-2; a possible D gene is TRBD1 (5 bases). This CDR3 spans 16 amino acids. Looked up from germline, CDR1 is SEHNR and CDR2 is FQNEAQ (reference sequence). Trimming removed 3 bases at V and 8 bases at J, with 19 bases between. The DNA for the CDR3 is TGTGCCAGCAGCTTCGGCCCGGAAAGGGGCCAAGGGGAGCTGTTTTTT. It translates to CASSFGPERGQGELFF. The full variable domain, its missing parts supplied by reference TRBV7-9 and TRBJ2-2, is DTGVSQNPRHKITKRGQNVTFRCDPISEHNRLYWYRQTLGQGPEFLTYFQNEAQLEKSRLLSDRFSAERPKGSFSTLEIQRTEQGDSAMYLCASSFGPERGQGELFFGEGSRLTVL.

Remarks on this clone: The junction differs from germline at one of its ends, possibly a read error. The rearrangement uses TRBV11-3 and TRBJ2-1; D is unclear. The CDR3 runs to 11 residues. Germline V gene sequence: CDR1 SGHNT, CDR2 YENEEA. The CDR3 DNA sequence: TGTGCCCACCCGGAGTTACCCCTTTACCTCTTC. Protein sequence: CAHPELPLYLF.

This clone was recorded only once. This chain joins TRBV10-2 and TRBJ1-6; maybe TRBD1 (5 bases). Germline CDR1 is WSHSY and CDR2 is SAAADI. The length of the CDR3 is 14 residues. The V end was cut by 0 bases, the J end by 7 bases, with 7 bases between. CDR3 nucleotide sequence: TGCGCCAGCAGTGAGTCGGGGCAGAATTCACCCCTCCACTTT. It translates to CASSESGQNSPLHF.

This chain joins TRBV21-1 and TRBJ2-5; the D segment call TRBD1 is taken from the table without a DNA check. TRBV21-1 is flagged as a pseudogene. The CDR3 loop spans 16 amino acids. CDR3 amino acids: CASSPPGQGAGETQYF. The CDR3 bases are TGTGCCAGCAGCCCACCGGGACAGGGGGCTGGAGAGACCCAGTACTTC.

The CDR3 coding sequence is TGTGCCAGCAGCTTCCGGACAGGGGGACGCGGAGAGACCCAGTACTTC. This gives the protein CASSFRTGGRGETQYF. The J gene is TRBJ2-5, the V gene TRBV5-6; the match to TRBD1 covers 10 bases. V lost 2 bases to trimming and J lost 4 bases; unmatched junction nucleotides: 8. The length of the CDR3 is 16 residues. The germline V gene has CDR1 SGHDT and CDR2 YYEEEE. Together with reference TRBV5-6 and TRBJ2-5, the CDR3 gives the full variable domain: DAGVTQSPTHLIKTRGQQVTLRCSPKSGHDTVSWYQQALGQGPQFIFQYYEEEERQRGNFPDRFSGHQFPNYSSELNVNALLLGDSALYLCASSFRTGGRGETQYFGPGTRLLVL.

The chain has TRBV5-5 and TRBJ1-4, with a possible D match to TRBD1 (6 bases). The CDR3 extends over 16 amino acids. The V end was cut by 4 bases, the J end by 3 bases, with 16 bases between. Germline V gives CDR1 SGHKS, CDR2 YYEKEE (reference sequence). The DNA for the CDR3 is TGTGCCAGCAGCCGCCGGCAGGGGCCAGCTAATGAAAAACTGTTTTTT. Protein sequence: CASSRRQGPANEKLFF.

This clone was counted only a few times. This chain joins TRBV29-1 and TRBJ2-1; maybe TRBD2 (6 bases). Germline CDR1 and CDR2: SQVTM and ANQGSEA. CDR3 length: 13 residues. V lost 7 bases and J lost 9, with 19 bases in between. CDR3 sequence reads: CSGAPGTGSEQFF. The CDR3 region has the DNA TGCAGCGGTGCTCCCGGGACTGGCAGTGAGCAGTTCTTC.

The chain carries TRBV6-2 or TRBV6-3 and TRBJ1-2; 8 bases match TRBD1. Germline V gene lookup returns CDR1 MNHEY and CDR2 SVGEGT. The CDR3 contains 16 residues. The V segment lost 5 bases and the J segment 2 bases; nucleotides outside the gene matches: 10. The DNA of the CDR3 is TGTGCCAGCAGTCAGGGGTGGACAGGGACCAACTATGGCTACACCTTC. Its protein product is CASSQGWTGTNYGYTF.

CDR3 nucleotide sequence: TGTGCCATCAGGACGGGTAAAGCCTCCCAACTGTCCTACAATGAGCAGTTCTTC. As protein: CAIRTGKASQLSYNEQFF. This chain connects TRBV10-3 to TRBJ2-1; D uncertain. The germline V gene encodes CDR1 ENHRY and CDR2 SYGVKD. V lost 6 bases and J 1 base, leaving 22 bases between the germline ends. This CDR3 contains 18 residues.

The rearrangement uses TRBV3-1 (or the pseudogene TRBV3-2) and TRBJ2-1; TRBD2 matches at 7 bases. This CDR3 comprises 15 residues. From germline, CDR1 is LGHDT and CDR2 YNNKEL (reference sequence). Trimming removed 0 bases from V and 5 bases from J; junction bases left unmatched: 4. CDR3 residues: CASSQEGSGHNEQFF. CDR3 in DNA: TGTGCCAGCAGCCAAGAGGGTAGCGGGCACAATGAGCAGTTCTTC.

The CDR3 region is CASSIAWGNEQFF. CDR3 nucleotide sequence: TGTGCCAGTAGTATAGCATGGGGAAATGAGCAGTTCTTC. The chain uses TRBV19 and TRBJ2-1; D remains ambiguous. This CDR3 has 13 amino acids. The germline CDR1 and CDR2 sequences are LNHDA and SQIVND (reference sequence). Between the trimmed V and J ends, which lost 1 base and 7 bases, there was a span of 8 bases.